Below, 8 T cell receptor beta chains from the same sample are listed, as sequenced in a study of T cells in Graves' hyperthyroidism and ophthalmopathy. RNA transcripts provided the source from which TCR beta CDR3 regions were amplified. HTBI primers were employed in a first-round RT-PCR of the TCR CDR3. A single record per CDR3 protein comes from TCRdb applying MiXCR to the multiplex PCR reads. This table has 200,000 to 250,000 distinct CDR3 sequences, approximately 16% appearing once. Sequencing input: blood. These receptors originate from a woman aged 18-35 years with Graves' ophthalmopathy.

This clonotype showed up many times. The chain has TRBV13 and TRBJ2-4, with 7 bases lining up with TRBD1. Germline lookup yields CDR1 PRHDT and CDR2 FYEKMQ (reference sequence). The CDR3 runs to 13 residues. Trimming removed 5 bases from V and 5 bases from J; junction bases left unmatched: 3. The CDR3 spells CASSPGQENIQYF. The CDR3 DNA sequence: TGTGCCAGCAGCCCAGGACAGGAAAACATTCAGTACTTC.

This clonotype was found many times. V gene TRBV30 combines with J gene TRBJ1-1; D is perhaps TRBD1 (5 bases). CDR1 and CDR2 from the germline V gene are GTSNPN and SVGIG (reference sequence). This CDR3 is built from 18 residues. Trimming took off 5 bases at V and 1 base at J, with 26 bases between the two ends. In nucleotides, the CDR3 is TGTGCCTGGCTCCCGCGGGGGGGAGTATACCCCGAGAACACTGAAGCTTTCTTT. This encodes CAWLPRGGVYPENTEAFF.

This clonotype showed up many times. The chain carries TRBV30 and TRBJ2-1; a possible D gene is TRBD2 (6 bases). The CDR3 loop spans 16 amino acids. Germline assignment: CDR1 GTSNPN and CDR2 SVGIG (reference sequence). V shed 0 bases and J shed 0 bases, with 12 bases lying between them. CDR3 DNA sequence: TGTGCCTGGAGTGTAAATTACGGGAGCTCCTACAATGAGCAGTTCTTC. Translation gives CAWSVNYGSSYNEQFF.

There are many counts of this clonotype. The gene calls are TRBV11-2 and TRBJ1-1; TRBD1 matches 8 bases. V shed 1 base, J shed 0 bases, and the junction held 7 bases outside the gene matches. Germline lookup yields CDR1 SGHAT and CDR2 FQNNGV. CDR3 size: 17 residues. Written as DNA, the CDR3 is TGTGCCAGCAGCTTAGGCGGCAGGGGGCCTATGAACACTGAAGCTTTCTTT. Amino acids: CASSLGGRGPMNTEAFF.

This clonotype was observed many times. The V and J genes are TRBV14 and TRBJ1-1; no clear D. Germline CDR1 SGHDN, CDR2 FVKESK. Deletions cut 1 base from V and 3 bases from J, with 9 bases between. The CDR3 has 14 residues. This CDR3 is CASSQVPGYTEAFF. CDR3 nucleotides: TGTGCCAGCAGCCAAGTCCCAGGATACACTGAAGCTTTCTTT.

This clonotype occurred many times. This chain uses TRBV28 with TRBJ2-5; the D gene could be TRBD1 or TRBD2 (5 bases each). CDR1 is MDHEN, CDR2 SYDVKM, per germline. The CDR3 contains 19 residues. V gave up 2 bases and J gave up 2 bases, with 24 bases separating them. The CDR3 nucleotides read TGTGCCAGCAGTTTAATCGGTCCCCCCACAGGTAGACTACAAGAGACCCAGTACTTC. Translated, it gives CASSLIGPPTGRLQETQYF.

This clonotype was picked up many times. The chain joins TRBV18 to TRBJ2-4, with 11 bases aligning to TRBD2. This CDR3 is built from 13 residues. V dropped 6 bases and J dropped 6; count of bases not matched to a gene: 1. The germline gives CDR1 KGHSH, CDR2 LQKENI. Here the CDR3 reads CASSLAGGNIQYF. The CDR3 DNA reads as TGTGCCAGCTCGCTAGCGGGAGGAAACATTCAGTACTTC.

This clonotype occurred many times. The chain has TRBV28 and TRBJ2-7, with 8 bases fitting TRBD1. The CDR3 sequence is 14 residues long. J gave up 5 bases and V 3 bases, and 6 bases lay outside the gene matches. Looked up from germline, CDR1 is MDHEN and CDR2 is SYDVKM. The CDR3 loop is CASSLGQEGNEQYF. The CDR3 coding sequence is TGTGCCAGCAGTTTGGGACAGGAAGGAAACGAGCAGTACTTC.